These 4 T cell receptor beta chains came from one sample sequenced in a study of blood T cell repertoires in COVID-19. Generated by immunoSEQ multiplex PCR, the TCRdb table keeps only in-frame clones and is missing some. This table holds 200,000 to 250,000 clones, about four fifths found once. The sequenced material came from PBMCs or T cells enriched from blood (not recorded which). The receptors were sampled from a woman aged 45-65 years who had been exposed to COVID-19.

DNA of the CDR3: TGTGCCAGCAGCGCGGGACGGTACCCGGAGGCCCAGCATTTT. Translating it yields CASSAGRYPEAQHF. The chain links TRBV2 to TRBJ1-5; D may be TRBD1 (5 bases). The CDR3 contains 14 residues. The ends were cut back, 6 bases at V and 11 bases at J, with 20 bases in the middle. Looked up from germline, CDR1 is SNHLY and CDR2 is FYNNEI. The whole variable domain, remainder taken from reference TRBV2 and TRBJ1-5, is EPEVTQTPSHQVTQMGQEVILRCVPISNHLYFYWYRQILGQKVEFLVSFYNNEISEKSEIFDDQFSVERPDGSNFTLKIRSTKLEDSAMYFCASSAGRYPEAQHFGDGTRLSIL.

The rearrangement joins TRBV4-3 to TRBJ2-2; the D gene is possibly TRBD2 (6 bases). The CDR3 loop spans 17 amino acids. The V gene lost 1 base and the J gene lost 6 bases, with 18 bases spanning the gap. The germline V gene has CDR1 LGHNA and CDR2 YSLEER. The CDR3 region is CASSQVGSRGGSGELFF. The CDR3, as DNA: TGCGCCAGCAGCCAAGTCGGTAGCCGGGGAGGTTCCGGGGAGCTGTTTTTT.

V is TRBV6-5 and J is TRBJ2-5, with 8 bases that match TRBD1. This CDR3 has 15 residues. Germline trimming cut 2 bases from V and 4 bases from J; bases unmatched to any gene: 6. From germline, CDR1 is MNHEY and CDR2 SVGAGI. This CDR3 is CASSYATTGAETQYF. CDR3 in DNA: TGTGCCAGCAGTTACGCCACGACAGGGGCAGAGACCCAGTACTTC.

V and J are TRBV12-5 and TRBJ1-2; 11 bases are a match to TRBD1. Losses at the gene ends were 7 bases for V and 7 bases for J; bases not matched to a gene: 5. This CDR3 is 13 amino acids long. Per the germline V gene, CDR1 is LGHNT and CDR2 is FRNRAP. The CDR3 region has the DNA TGTGCTAGTGTTCCGGACAGGGGGCTTGGCTACACCTTC. It translates to CASVPDRGLGYTF.